This TCR beta chain emerged from a study of cytotoxic CD8 clonotypes in ibrutinib-treated CLL. Regarding the study as a whole: Clonality at baseline surpassed age-matched healthy donors and tracked circulating CD8+ T-cell counts.

Remarks on this clone: The antigen is undetermined.

CDR3 length: 19 residues. Investigators sought sequencing depths of between 1 in 200,000 and 1 in 1 million T cells. Produced via immunoSEQ multiplex PCR; TCRdb's table is partial and in-frame only. Of around 200,000 clones in the sample, about four fifths are singletons; the top ten hold more than 9.5%. The clonotype originates from a human donor with chronic lymphocytic leukemia. The sample here was PBMCs, taken after 12 months of ibrutinib treatment. The gene calls are TRBV21-1 and TRBJ1-1; whether TRBD1, the table's D call, matches the DNA was not checked. TRBV21-1 is annotated as a pseudogene. CDR3 coding DNA: TGTGCCAGCAGCTCCAAAGGCCTGGGACAGGGGGTCCAGAACACTGAAGCTTTCTTT. Amino acid sequence: CASSSKGLGQGVQNTEAFF.